These 18 T cell receptor beta chains were all obtained from the same sample, sequenced in a study of T-cell reconstitution after alpha-beta-depleted transplantation in children. The TCRbeta library incorporated unique molecular identifiers. Via MiXCR, TCRdb re-called the PCR reads, giving one row per CDR3 protein. This table has about 610,000 distinct CDR3 sequences, roughly a tenth appearing once. This specimen consisted of PBMCs from the stem cell graft donor, obtained from the stem cell graft. These receptors came from a human donor who donated a stem cell graft to a child with acute myeloid leukemia.

This clonotype was found a few times. J is TRBJ2-2 and V is TRBV30; a possible D gene is TRBD1 (6 bases). The CDR3 covers 15 residues. V lost 0 bases, J lost 2 bases, and 10 bases lay in between. Germline-derived CDR1 and CDR2 are GTSNPN and SVGIG (reference sequence). The CDR3 DNA follows: TGTGCCTGGAGTGTAGGGACACCTAACACCGGGGAGCTGTTTTTT. Its translation is CAWSVGTPNTGELFF. The whole variable domain, filled in from reference TRBV30 and TRBJ2-2, reads SQTIHQWPATLVQPVGSPLSLECTVEGTSNPNLYWYRQAAGRGLQLLFYSVGIGQISSEVPQNLSASRPQDRQFILSSKKLLLSDSGFYLCAWSVGTPNTGELFFGEGSRLTVL.

This clonotype was detected only a few times. The J gene is TRBJ2-7, the V gene TRBV9, with 7 nucleotides matching TRBD2. Germline V lookup: CDR1 SGDLS, CDR2 YYNGEE. Losses at the gene ends were 0 bases for V and 4 bases for J; bases not matched to a gene: 4. The CDR3 contains 14 residues. The CDR3 nucleotides are TGTGCCAGCAGCGTAGGGAGTAGCGGGTACGAGCAGTACTTC. It is translated as CASSVGSSGYEQYF.

This clonotype has a handful of counts. The V gene is TRBV20-1, the J gene TRBJ1-5; D is ambiguous. The CDR3 extends over 13 amino acids. V shed 6 bases and J shed 0 bases, with 9 bases lying between them. Germline V CDR1 and CDR2: DFQATT, SNEGSKA (reference sequence). The CDR3 here is CSAAYDSNQPQHF. CDR3 nucleotide sequence: TGCAGTGCCGCCTATGATAGCAATCAGCCCCAGCATTTT.

The table lists this clonotype with a few counts. This sequence joins TRBV15 and TRBJ2-3, with no clear D. V dropped 6 bases and J dropped 2 bases, with 6 bases sitting between them. CDR1 is LNHNV, CDR2 YYDKDF, per germline (reference sequence). CDR3 length: 12 amino acids. The CDR3 protein is CATRVSTDTQYF. Here the CDR3 DNA reads TGTGCCACCAGGGTATCCACAGATACGCAGTATTTT.

This clonotype was seen more than once but under ten times. The junction shows a germline mismatch at one end, possibly a read error. The DNA of the CDR3 is TGTGCTAGCAGCTTAGCCGCCAACAATGAGCAGTTCTTC. Translating gives CASSLAANNEQFF. The rearrangement links TRBV7-7 to TRBJ2-1, with D unclear. The V gene's germline CDR1 is SSHAT and CDR2 FNYEAQ (reference sequence). This CDR3 is built from 13 residues.

This clonotype showed up just a few times. V usage is TRBV20-1 and J usage is TRBJ2-7, with D unclear. CDR1 is DFQATT and CDR2 is SNEGSKA in the germline V gene (reference sequence). V gave up 0 bases and J gave up 4 bases, with 16 bases separating them. The length of the CDR3 is 15 residues. CDR3 DNA: TGCAGTGCTAGAGATGCCCGCCTAGGCACGTACGAGCAGTACTTC. This codes for CSARDARLGTYEQYF.

This sequence joins TRBV12-3 or TRBV12-4 and TRBJ1-1, with D uncertain. V gave up 7 bases and J gave up 6 bases, with 18 bases separating them. The CDR3 has 14 amino acids. The CDR3 DNA sequence: TGTGCCAGCACTGTCAAGGACGTTGTGGCTGAAGCTTTCTTT. It yields the protein CASTVKDVVAEAFF.

This clonotype was observed at least ten times. V gene TRBV29-1 combines with J gene TRBJ1-5; D is unresolved. Germline V gives CDR1 SQVTM, CDR2 ANQGSEA. The CDR3 spans 13 residues. Trimming cost V 6 bases and J 0 bases, with 9 bases left between them. The CDR3 DNA reads as TGCAGCGTCGAGGAGGGTAGCAATCAGCCCCAGCATTTT. Residues: CSVEEGSNQPQHF.

The rearrangement links TRBV7-3 to TRBJ1-5, with TRBD1 matching 7 bases. The germline V gene encodes CDR1 SGHTA and CDR2 FQGTGA. The CDR3 runs to 19 residues. The J segment lost 4 bases and the V segment lost 1 base, leaving 16 bases of the junction unmatched. As DNA, the CDR3 is TGTGCCAGCAGCTTAAAAAGACAGGGCCCCGAAAACGTTAATCAGCCCCAGCATTTT. Residues: CASSLKRQGPENVNQPQHF.

The chain has TRBV6-5 and TRBJ1-1; D remains unclear. This CDR3 comprises 18 residues. In germline, CDR1 is MNHEY, CDR2 SVGAGI. The V end was cut by 2 bases, the J end by 1 base, with 20 bases between. The CDR3 spells CASSYPWTQGGGNTEAFF. CDR3 in DNA: TGTGCCAGCAGTTACCCCTGGACCCAAGGAGGAGGGAACACTGAAGCTTTCTTT.

This clonotype has more than one count but fewer than ten. V usage is TRBV4-3 and J usage is TRBJ1-2; 7 bases are shared with TRBD1. Germline assignment: CDR1 LGHNA and CDR2 YSLEER. The CDR3 is 15 amino acids. J lost 2 bases, V lost 4 bases, and 7 bases had no gene match. In nucleotides, the CDR3 is TGCGCCAGCAGCCGAACGGGACAGCCAAACTATGGCTACACCTTC. Amino acid sequence: CASSRTGQPNYGYTF.

This clonotype was seen only a few times. The chain links TRBV5-8 to TRBJ1-1; tentative D call: TRBD1 (5 bases). V lost 4 bases to trimming and J lost 6 bases, with 16 bases between them. This CDR3 is built from 14 residues. Per germline, CDR1 SGHTS and CDR2 YDEGEE. CDR3 coding DNA: TGTGCCAGCAGCGGCCTGCAGGGTAGAGCTGAAGCTTTCTTT. Translating gives CASSGLQGRAEAFF.

V is TRBV7-2 and J is TRBJ2-4, with TRBD2 identical over 7 bases. The CDR3 is made up of 14 amino acids. Germline V gives CDR1 SGHTA, CDR2 FQGNSA. The junction had 4 bases not matched to a gene; V was cut back by 4 bases and J by 4 bases. The CDR3 DNA reads as TGTGCCAGCAGCTCATGGACTAGTAAAAACATTCAGTACTTC. Its translation is CASSSWTSKNIQYF. Supplemented by reference TRBV7-2 and TRBJ2-4, the full variable domain reads GAGVSQSPSNKVTEKGKDVELRCDPISGHTALYWYRQSLGQGLEFLIYFQGNSAPDKSGLPSDRFSAERTGGSVSTLTIQRTQQEDSAVYLCASSSWTSKNIQYFGAGTRLSVL.

This clonotype was detected ten times or more. V usage is TRBV5-1 and J usage is TRBJ2-7; 9 positions match TRBD1. The CDR3 is 15 residues long. The V segment lost 3 bases and the J segment 0 bases; nucleotides outside the gene matches: 4. Germline V gene data show CDR1 as SGHRS and CDR2 as YFSETQ. CDR3 sequence (DNA): TGCGCCAGCAGCTCGGGACAGGGTTTCTCCTACGAGCAGTACTTC. Its translation: CASSSGQGFSYEQYF. Based on the CDR3 plus reference TRBV5-1 and TRBJ2-7, the full variable domain is KAGVTQTPRYLIKTRGQQVTLSCSPISGHRSVSWYQQTPGQGLQFLFEYFSETQRNKGNFPGRFSGRQFSNSRSEMNVSTLELGDSALYLCASSSGQGFSYEQYFGPGTRLTVT.

This clonotype has just a few counts. An end of the junction differs from the germline gene, which may be a read error. The chain combines TRBV7-7 with TRBJ2-2; 7 bases are a match to TRBD1. The CDR3 is 15 amino acids. Germline V gene lookup returns CDR1 SSHAT and CDR2 FNYEAQ (reference sequence). CDR3 nucleotides: TGTGCTAGCAGCCCCCGACAGGGCCACACCGGGGAGCTGTTTTTT. Amino acid sequence: CASSPRQGHTGELFF.

This sequence joins TRBV5-1 and TRBJ2-5; D perhaps matches TRBD1 (6 bases). Germline lookup yields CDR1 SGHRS and CDR2 YFSETQ. V was pared by 4 bases and J by 2 bases, with 12 bases between. The CDR3 sequence is 14 residues long. The CDR3 DNA follows: TGCGCCAGCAGCGATACAGGGTCACAAGAGACCCAGTACTTC. Amino acid sequence: CASSDTGSQETQYF. Together with reference TRBV5-1 and TRBJ2-5, the CDR3 gives the full variable domain: KAGVTQTPRYLIKTRGQQVTLSCSPISGHRSVSWYQQTPGQGLQFLFEYFSETQRNKGNFPGRFSGRQFSNSRSEMNVSTLELGDSALYLCASSDTGSQETQYFGPGTRLLVL.

The chain combines TRBV9 with TRBJ2-7; TRBD1 matches at 7 bases. Germline V CDR1 and CDR2: SGDLS, YYNGEE. V was pared by 0 bases and J by 10 bases, with 10 bases of the junction left unmatched. CDR3 length: 14 amino acids. The CDR3 nucleotides read TGTGCCAGCAGCGTAGAACCCACCACAGGGGAACAGTACTTC. Protein: CASSVEPTTGEQYF.

This chain uses TRBV6-2 or TRBV6-3 with TRBJ2-7, with TRBD1 identical over 7 bases. The V gene end was trimmed by 6 bases and the J gene end by 0 bases; junction bases not matched to a gene: 8. The CDR3 loop spans 15 amino acids. Germline V gene data show CDR1 as MNHEY and CDR2 as SVGEGT. In nucleotides, the CDR3 is TGTGCCAGCAGAGGAGCCGGGACAGTCTCCTACGAGCAGTACTTC. This codes for CASRGAGTVSYEQYF.